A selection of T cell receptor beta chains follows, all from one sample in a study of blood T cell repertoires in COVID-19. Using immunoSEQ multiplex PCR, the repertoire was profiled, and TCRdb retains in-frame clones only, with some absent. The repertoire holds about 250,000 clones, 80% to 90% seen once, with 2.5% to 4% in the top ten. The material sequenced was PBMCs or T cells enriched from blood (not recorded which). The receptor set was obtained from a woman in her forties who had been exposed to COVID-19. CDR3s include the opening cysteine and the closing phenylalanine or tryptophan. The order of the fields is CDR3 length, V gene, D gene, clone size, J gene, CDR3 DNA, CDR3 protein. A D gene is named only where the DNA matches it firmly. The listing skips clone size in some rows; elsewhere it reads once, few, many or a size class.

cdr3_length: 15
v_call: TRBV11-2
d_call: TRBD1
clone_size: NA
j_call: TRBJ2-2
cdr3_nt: TGTGCCAGCAGCCGGACGGCAGGGGGCACCGGGGAGCTGTTTTTT
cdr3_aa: CASSRTAGGTGELFF

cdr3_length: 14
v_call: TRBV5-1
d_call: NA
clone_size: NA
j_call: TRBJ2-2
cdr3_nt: TGCGCCAGCGGGGGCCGCGAATCGGCCGGGGAGCTGTTTTTT
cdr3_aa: CASGGRESAGELFF

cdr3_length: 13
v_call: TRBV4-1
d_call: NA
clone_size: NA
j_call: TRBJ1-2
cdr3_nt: TGCGCCAGCAGCCAAGATCCGGGAAAGGGCTACACCTTC
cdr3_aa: CASSQDPGKGYTF

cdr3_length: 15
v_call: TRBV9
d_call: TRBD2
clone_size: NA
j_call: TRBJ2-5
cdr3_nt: TGTGCCAGCAGCCCGGGGGGGCTACACCAAGAGACCCAGTACTTC
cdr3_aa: CASSPGGLHQETQYF

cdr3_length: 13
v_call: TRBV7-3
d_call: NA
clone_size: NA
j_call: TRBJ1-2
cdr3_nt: TGTGCCAGCAGCCTCCCCGGGTCGGATGGCTACACCTTC
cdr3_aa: CASSLPGSDGYTF

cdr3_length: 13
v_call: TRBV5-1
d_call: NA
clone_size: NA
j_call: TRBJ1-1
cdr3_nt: TGTGCCAGCAGCGTGAACAGTTTCCGCGAAGCTTTCTTT
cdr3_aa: CASSVNSFREAFF

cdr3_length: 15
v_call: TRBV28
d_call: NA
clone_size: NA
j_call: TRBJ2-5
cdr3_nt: TGTGCCAGCAGTCCCACCGGGATCCAGACGGAGACCCAGTACTTC
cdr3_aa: CASSPTGIQTETQYF

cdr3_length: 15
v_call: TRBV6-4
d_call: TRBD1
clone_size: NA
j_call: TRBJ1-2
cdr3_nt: TGTGCCAGCAGTGACACCGGGACAGGGCGCTATGGCTACACCTTC
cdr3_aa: CASSDTGTGRYGYTF

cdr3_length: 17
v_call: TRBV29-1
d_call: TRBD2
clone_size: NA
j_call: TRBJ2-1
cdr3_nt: TGCAGCGTAATTCTTCGATCGGGGGGTAGCGCCTACAATGAGCAGTTCTTC
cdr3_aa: CSVILRSGGSAYNEQFF

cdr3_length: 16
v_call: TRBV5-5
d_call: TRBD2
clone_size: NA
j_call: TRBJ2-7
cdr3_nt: TGTGCCAGCAGCTCCGGACTAGCGGGGGGCTGGTACGAGCAGTACTTC
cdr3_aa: CASSSGLAGGWYEQYF

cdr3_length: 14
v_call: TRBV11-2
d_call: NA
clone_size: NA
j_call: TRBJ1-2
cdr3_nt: TGTGCCAGCAGCCGGAACAGGGAAATTTATGGCTACACCTTC
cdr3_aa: CASSRNREIYGYTF

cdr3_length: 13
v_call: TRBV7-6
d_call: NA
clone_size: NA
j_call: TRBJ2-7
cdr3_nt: TGTGCCAGCAGCCCGCGGCGGAGCTACGAGCAGTACTTC
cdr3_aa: CASSPRRSYEQYF

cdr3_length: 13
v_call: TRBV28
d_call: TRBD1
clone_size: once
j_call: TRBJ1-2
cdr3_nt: TGTGCCAGCAGCTACAGGGGGCTCGGGGGCTACACCTTC
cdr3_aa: CASSYRGLGGYTF